A selection of T cell receptor beta chains follows, all from one sample in a study of persistence of HIV-infected CD4 T cells. Assay used: immunoSEQ multiplex PCR; TCRdb lists only in-frame clones, some missing. This sample has about 36,000 clones, with approximately 81% found just once. Antigens for these TCRs are unknown. Sequences were derived from cultured CD4+ T cells from PBMCs, sampled from a patient who received antiretroviral therapy. All receptors come from an adult with HIV. The donor label of this sample is uncertain. The CDR3 runs from the conserved cysteine through the conserved F or W. A D gene is named only where the DNA matches it firmly. Clone size is given for some rows only: seen once, a few or many times, or a class if the clone is expanded.

j_gene | v_gene | abundance | d_gene | CDR3nt | CDR3aa
TRBJ1-4 | TRBV5-5 | . | . | TGTGCCAGCAGCTTTAGCCGTAATGAAAAACTGTTTTTT | CASSFSRNEKLFF
TRBJ2-1 | TRBV11-3 | . | TRBD2 | TGTGCCAGCAGCCTCGGGGGGGGATCCTACAATGAGCAGTTCTTC | CASSLGGGSYNEQFF
TRBJ1-5 | TRBV6-5 | few | TRBD1 | TGTGCCAGCAGTTACTCTGGAACAGGGGAAGGTCAGCCCCAGCATTTT | CASSYSGTGEGQPQHF
TRBJ1-5 | TRBV7-2 | . | . | TGTGCCAGCAGCTTAGGGCGGGACAGCAATCAGCCCCAGCATTTT | CASSLGRDSNQPQHF
TRBJ2-2 | TRBV15 | once | TRBD1 | TGTGCCACCAGCAGAGGACAGGGGGCAACCGGGGAGCTGTTTTTT | CATSRGQGATGELFF
TRBJ1-1 | TRBV15 | . | . | TGTGCCACCAGCAGAGGCCGGCGGGGGATGTTCACTGAAGCTTTCTTT | CATSRGRRGMFTEAFF
TRBJ1-5 | TRBV12-3/TRBV12-4 | . | . | TGTGCCAGCAGTTTCAGGGAGGCTCAGCCCCAGCATTTT | CASSFREAQPQHF
TRBJ1-1 | TRBV2 | once | TRBD1 | TGTGCCAGCAGTTATCAGGGGGCTGGGACTGAAGCTTTCTTT | CASSYQGAGTEAFF
TRBJ1-1 | TRBV13 | . | . | TGTGCCAGCAGCCTCGGACGGTCTTCCACTGAAGCTTTCTTT | CASSLGRSSTEAFF
TRBJ1-1 | TRBV14 | . | TRBD1 | TGTGCCAGCAGCCACTCGGACAGGGTAGTGTTATTCGGTGAAGCTTTCTTT | CASSHSDRVVLFGEAFF
TRBJ1-1 | TRBV11-1 | once | . | TGTGCCAGCAGCCCAGGACGGATTGAAGCTTTCTTT | CASSPGRIEAFF
TRBJ2-2 | TRBV27 | . | TRBD2 | TGTGCCAGCAAGGCCAGCGGGGGGGCCTACGGGAACACCGGGGAGCTGTTTTTT | CASKASGGAYGNTGELFF
TRBJ1-1 | TRBV5-1 | . | TRBD1 | TGCGCCAGCAGCTTGGGCCATGGACAGGTCGGCACTGAAGCTTTCTTT | CASSLGHGQVGTEAFF
TRBJ2-7 | TRBV6-2/TRBV6-3 | . | . | TGTGCCAGCAGTCCAGGGGTATACTCCTACGAGCAGTACTTC | CASSPGVYSYEQYF
TRBJ2-3 | TRBV28 | . | TRBD1 | TGTGCCAGCAGTTTAGGGACAGGGGACACAGATACGCAGTATTTT | CASSLGTGDTDTQYF
TRBJ1-1 | TRBV5-1 | few | TRBD1 | TGCGCCAGCAGCTTGGCCGGGGACAGGGCGAACACTGAAGCTTTCTTT | CASSLAGDRANTEAFF
TRBJ1-3 | TRBV2 | . | TRBD1 | TGTGCCAGCAGTGAAGTGACAGGGGGCGGTTACACCATATATTTT | CASSEVTGGGYTIYF
TRBJ1-3 | TRBV4-1 | . | TRBD1 | TGCGCCAGCAGCCCAAGTGGGGGACAGACCTCTGGAAACACCATATATTTT | CASSPSGGQTSGNTIYF
TRBJ2-3 | TRBV19 | . | . | TGTGCCAGTAAACCCCTTTATGGGCCGACAGATACGCAGTATTTT | CASKPLYGPTDTQYF
TRBJ2-7 | TRBV2 | . | . | TGTGCCAGCAGCAGAGGGTCCTACGAGCAGTACTTC | CASSRGSYEQYF
TRBJ2-1 | TRBV19 | . | TRBD1 | TGTGCCAGTAGTATAGATCCCGGACAGGGGGCGTCGTTCTTC | CASSIDPGQGASFF
TRBJ1-4 | TRBV27 | . | TRBD1 | TGTGCCAGCAGATTGTTAGGGGACAGGGTATCCACTAATGAAAAACTGTTTTTT | CASRLLGDRVSTNEKLFF
TRBJ1-4 | TRBV29-1 | few | . | TGCAGCGTTGGGAGAGGGGAAAAACTGTTTTTT | CSVGRGEKLFF
TRBJ2-2 | TRBV5-1 | . | . | TGCGCCAGCAGCTTGTCCTGGAGCACCGGGGAGCTGTTTTTT | CASSLSWSTGELFF
TRBJ2-1 | TRBV7-8 | once | TRBD1 | TGTGCCAGCAATCCCGACAGGGCATACAATGAGCAGTTCTTC | CASNPDRAYNEQFF
TRBJ2-4 | TRBV28 | . | . | TGTGCCAGCACCCGCACGGACAGACTGAAAGCCAAAAACATTCAGTACTTC | CASTRTDRLKAKNIQYF
TRBJ2-2 | TRBV5-1 | . | . | TGCGCCAGCAGCTTGGAGGGACATACCGGGGAGCTGTTTTTT | CASSLEGHTGELFF
TRBJ1-4 | TRBV10-3 | . | . | TGTGCCATCAGCGACCCCGGGACGGATAATGAAAAACTGTTTTTT | CAISDPGTDNEKLFF
TRBJ2-2 | TRBV5-5 | . | TRBD1 | TGTGCCAGCAGGACCCGACAGGGTTTTACGCACACCGGGGAGCTGTTTTTT | CASRTRQGFTHTGELFF
TRBJ1-2 | TRBV14 | . | . | TGTGCCAGCAGCCAAGATGGCGGCTACACCTTC | CASSQDGGYTF
TRBJ2-3 | TRBV29-1 | . | TRBD2 | TGCAGCGTTGGGGGGGGACTAGCGACAGATACGCAGTATTTT | CSVGGGLATDTQYF
TRBJ2-3 | TRBV19 | . | TRBD1 | TGTGCCAGTAGTATACAGGGGGTGGCAGATACGCAGTATTTT | CASSIQGVADTQYF
TRBJ2-1 | TRBV5-5 | . | TRBD2 | TGTGCCAGCAGCTTGACTAGCGGGGGACAAAGTAATGAGCAGTTCTTC | CASSLTSGGQSNEQFF
TRBJ1-5 | TRBV19 | . | TRBD1 | TGTGCCAGTAGTATGAAGGGGGCTTATAATCAGCCCCAGCATTTT | CASSMKGAYNQPQHF
TRBJ2-1 | TRBV19 | . | TRBD2 | TGTGCCAGTAGTATAGGTAGCGGGGGGGGCGTATATGAGCAGTTCTTC | CASSIGSGGGVYEQFF
TRBJ1-6 | TRBV7-3 | . | . | TGTGCCAGCAGCTTAAAACACTCTGCTTCACCCCTCCACTTT | CASSLKHSASPLHF
TRBJ1-1 | TRBV5-1 | . | . | TGCGCCAGCAGCACTCAGGTGAACACTGAAGCTTTCTTT | CASSTQVNTEAFF
TRBJ2-7 | TRBV27 | . | . | TGTGCCAGCATGAGGTGGGACTCCCCCTACGAGCAGTACTTC | CASMRWDSPYEQYF
TRBJ1-3 | TRBV28 | . | . | TGTGCCAGCACATCTCGAGGCGGAAACACCATATATTTT | CASTSRGGNTIYF
TRBJ1-6 | TRBV5-1 | . | . | TGCGCCAGCAGCTTGGCCGGTTATTCCAATTCACCCCTCCACTTT | CASSLAGYSNSPLHF
TRBJ1-5 | TRBV29-1 | . | . | TGCAGCGTTGCACTGCAGGGGATCAATCAGCCCCAGCATTTT | CSVALQGINQPQHF
TRBJ2-2 | TRBV18 | few | . | TGTGCCAGCTCACCAGGTCGCGGTCAGACCGGGGAGCTGTTTTTT | CASSPGRGQTGELFF
TRBJ1-1 | TRBV29-1 | . | TRBD1 | TGCAGCGTTGTAGCCGGGACAGAGAACACTGAAGCTTTCTTT | CSVVAGTENTEAFF
TRBJ1-6 | TRBV28 | . | . | TGTGCCAGCAGTTTAGGGAGTAACAGGGTATCACCCCTCCACTTT | CASSLGSNRVSPLHF
TRBJ1-1 | TRBV18 | few | . | TGTGCCAGCTCACCACCTACGACAACGAACACTGAAGCTTTCTTT | CASSPPTTTNTEAFF
TRBJ2-4 | TRBV19 | . | . | TGTGCCAGTAGTATCGCGATAGCGGTAGCCAAAAACATTCAGTACTTC | CASSIAIAVAKNIQYF